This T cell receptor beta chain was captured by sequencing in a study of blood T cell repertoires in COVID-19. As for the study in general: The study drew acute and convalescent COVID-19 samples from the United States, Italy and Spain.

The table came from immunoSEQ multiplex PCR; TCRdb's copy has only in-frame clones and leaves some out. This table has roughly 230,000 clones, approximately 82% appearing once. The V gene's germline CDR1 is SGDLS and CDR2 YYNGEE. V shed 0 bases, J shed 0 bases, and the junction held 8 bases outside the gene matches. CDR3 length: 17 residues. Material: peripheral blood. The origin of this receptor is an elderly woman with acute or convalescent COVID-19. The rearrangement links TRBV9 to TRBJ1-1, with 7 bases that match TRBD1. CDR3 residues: CASSVEVSTGVNTEAFF. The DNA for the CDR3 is TGTGCCAGCAGCGTAGAGGTTTCTACAGGGGTGAACACTGAAGCTTTCTTT. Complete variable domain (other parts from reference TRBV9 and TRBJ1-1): DSGVTQTPKHLITATGQRVTLRCSPRSGDLSVYWYQQSLDQGLQFLIQYYNGEERAKGNILERFSAQQFPDLHSELNLSSLELGDSALYFCASSVEVSTGVNTEAFFGQGTRLTVV.